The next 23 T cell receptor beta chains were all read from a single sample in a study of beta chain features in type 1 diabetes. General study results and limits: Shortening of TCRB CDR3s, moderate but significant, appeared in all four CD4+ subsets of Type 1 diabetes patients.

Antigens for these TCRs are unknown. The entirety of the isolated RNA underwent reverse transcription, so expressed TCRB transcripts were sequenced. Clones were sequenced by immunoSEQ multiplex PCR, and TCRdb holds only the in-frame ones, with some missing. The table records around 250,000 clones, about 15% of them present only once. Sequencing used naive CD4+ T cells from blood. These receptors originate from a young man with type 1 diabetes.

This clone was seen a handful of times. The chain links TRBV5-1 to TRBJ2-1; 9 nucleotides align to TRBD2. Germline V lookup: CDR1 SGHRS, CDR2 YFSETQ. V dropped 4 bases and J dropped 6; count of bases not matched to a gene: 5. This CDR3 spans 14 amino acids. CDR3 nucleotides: TGCGCCAGCAGCATAGCGGGAGCGGTCAATGAGCAGTTCTTC. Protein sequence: CASSIAGAVNEQFF.

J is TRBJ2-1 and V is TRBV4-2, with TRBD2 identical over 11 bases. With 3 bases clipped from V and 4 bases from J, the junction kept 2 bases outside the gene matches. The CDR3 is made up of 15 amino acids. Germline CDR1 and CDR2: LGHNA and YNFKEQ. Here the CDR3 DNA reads TGTGCCAGCAGCCAGGGACTAGCGGATTACAATGAGCAGTTCTTC. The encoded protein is CASSQGLADYNEQFF.

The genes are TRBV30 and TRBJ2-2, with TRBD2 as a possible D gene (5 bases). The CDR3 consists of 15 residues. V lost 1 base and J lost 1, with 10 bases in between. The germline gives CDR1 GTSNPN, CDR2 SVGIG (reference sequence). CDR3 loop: CAWSGGSENTGELFF. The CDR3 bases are TGTGCCTGGAGTGGAGGGAGTGAGAACACCGGGGAGCTGTTTTTT.

The CDR3 protein is CASSPQGETQYF. The CDR3 nucleotides read TGTGCCAGCAGCCCTCAGGGAGAGACCCAGTACTTC. V usage is TRBV7-2 and J usage is TRBJ2-5; tentatively, D is TRBD1 (5 bases). Germline loops: CDR1 SGHTA, CDR2 FQGNSA. There are 12 residues in the CDR3. The V end was cut by 5 bases, the J end by 4 bases, with 8 bases between.

CDR3 residues: CASSSGGGDTQYF. Written as DNA, the CDR3 is TGTGCCAGCAGCTCAGGGGGAGGAGATACGCAGTATTTT. The chain couples TRBV7-9 to TRBJ2-3; perhaps TRBD1 as D (7 bases). V lost 4 bases to trimming and J lost 5 bases, with 10 bases between them. The CDR3 sequence is 13 residues long. From germline, CDR1 is SEHNR and CDR2 FQNEAQ (reference sequence).

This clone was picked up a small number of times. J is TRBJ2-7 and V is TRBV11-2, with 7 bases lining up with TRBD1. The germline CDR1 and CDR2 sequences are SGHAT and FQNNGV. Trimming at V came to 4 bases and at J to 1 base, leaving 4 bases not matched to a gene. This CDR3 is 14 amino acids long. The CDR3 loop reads CASSSNRGSYEQYF. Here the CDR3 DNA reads TGTGCCAGCAGCTCAAACAGGGGATCCTACGAGCAGTACTTC.

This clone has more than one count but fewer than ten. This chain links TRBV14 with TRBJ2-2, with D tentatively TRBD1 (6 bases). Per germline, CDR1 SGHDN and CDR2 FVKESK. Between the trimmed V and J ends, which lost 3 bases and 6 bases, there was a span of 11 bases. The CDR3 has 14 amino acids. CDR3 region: CASSQNRVPGELFF. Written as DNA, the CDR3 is TGTGCCAGCAGCCAGAACAGGGTCCCCGGGGAGCTGTTTTTT.

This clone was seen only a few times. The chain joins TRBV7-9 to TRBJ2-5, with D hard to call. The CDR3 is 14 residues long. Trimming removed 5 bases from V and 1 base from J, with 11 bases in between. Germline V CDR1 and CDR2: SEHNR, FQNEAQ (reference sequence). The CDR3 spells CASSPFASQETQYF. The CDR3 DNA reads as TGTGCCAGCAGCCCCTTTGCGAGCCAAGAGACCCAGTACTTC. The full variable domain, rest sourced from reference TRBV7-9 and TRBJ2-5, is DTGVSQNPRHKITKRGQNVTFRCDPISEHNRLYWYRQTLGQGPEFLTYFQNEAQLEKSRLLSDRFSAERPKGSFSTLEIQRTEQGDSAMYLCASSPFASQETQYFGPGTRLLVL.

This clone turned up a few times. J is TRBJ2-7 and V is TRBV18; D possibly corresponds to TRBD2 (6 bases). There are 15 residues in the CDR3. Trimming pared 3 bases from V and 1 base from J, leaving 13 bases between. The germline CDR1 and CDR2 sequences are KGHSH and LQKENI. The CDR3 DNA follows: TGTGCCAGCTCACCCGGGGAAGCGGGTTCCTACGAGCAGTACTTC. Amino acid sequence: CASSPGEAGSYEQYF.

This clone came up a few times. The CDR3 loop is CASSLTGEAFF. The CDR3, as DNA: TGTGCCAGCAGCTTGACAGGGGAAGCTTTCTTT. J is TRBJ1-1 and V is TRBV2; 7 positions match TRBD1. The CDR3 covers 11 residues. The V gene's germline CDR1 is SNHLY and CDR2 FYNNEI. With V trimmed by 6 bases and J by 8 bases, 3 bases remained unmatched.

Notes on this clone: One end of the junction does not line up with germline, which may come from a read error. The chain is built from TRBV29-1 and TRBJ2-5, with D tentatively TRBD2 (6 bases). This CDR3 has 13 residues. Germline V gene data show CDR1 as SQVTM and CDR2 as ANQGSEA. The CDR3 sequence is CSVEAGRGIREHF. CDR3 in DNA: TGCAGCGTTGAAGCCGGCCGAGGGATCCGGGAGCACTTC.

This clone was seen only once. The CDR3 nucleotides read TGTGCCATCAGCTCCGAAGCTGGGGGCTGGGGCACAGATACGCAGTATTTT. Translating it yields CAISSEAGGWGTDTQYF. V gene TRBV10-3 combines with J gene TRBJ2-3; D might be TRBD1 (6 bases). With 6 bases removed from V and 1 base from J, the gap between germline ends came to 20 bases. Germline V gives CDR1 ENHRY, CDR2 SYGVKD. The CDR3 is made up of 17 amino acids.

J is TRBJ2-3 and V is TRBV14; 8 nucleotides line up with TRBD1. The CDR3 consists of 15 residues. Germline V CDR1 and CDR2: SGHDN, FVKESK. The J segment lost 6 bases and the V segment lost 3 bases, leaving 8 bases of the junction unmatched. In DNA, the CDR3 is TGTGCCAGCAGCCAGGCAGGGGGCGCCTGGGATACGCAGTATTTT. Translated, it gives CASSQAGGAWDTQYF. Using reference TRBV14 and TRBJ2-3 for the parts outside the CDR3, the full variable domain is EAGVTQFPSHSVIEKGQTVTLRCDPISGHDNLYWYRRVMGKEIKFLLHFVKESKQDESGMPNNRFLAERTGGTYSTLKVQPAELEDSGVYFCASSQAGGAWDTQYFGPGTRLTVL.

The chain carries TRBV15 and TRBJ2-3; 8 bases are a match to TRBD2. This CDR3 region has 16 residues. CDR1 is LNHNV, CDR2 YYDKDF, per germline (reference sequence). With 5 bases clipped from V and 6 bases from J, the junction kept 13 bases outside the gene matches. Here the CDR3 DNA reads TGTGCCACCAGCGTCCAGCGGGGGTACCGCAGGGATACGCAGTATTTT. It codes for CATSVQRGYRRDTQYF.

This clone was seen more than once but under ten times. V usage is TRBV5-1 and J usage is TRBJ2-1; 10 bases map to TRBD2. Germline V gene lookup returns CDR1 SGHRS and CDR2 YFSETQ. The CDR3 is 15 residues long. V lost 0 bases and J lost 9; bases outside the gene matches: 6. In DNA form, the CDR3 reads TGCGCCAGCAGCTTGGGTGTAGCGGGGGGTCGTGAGCAGTTCTTC. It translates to CASSLGVAGGREQFF.

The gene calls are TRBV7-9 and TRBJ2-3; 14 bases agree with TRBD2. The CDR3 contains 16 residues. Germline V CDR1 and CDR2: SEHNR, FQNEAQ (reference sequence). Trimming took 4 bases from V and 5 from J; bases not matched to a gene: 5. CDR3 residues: CASSSGLAGEIDTQYF. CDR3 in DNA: TGTGCCAGCAGCTCGGGACTAGCGGGAGAAATAGATACGCAGTATTTT.

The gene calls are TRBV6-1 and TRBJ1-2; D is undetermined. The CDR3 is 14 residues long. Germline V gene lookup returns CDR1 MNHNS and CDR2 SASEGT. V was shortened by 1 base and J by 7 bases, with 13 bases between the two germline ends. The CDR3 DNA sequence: TGTGCCAGCAGTGAAGGGGCAGGACTGGGTGGCTACACCTTC. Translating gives CASSEGAGLGGYTF.

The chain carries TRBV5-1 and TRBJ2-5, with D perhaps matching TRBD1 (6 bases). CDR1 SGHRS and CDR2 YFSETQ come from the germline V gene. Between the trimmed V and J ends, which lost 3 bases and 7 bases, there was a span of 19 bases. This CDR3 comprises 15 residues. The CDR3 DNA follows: TGCGCCAGCAGCTGGGACATCCAACTAGGAGGGACCCAGTACTTC. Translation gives CASSWDIQLGGTQYF.

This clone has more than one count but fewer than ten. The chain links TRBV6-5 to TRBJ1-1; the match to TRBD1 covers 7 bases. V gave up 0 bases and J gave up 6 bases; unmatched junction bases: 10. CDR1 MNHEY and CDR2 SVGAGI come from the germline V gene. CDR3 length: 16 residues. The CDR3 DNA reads TGTGCCAGCAGTTACTCCGGCAGACAGGGAAAGTCTGAAGCTTTCTTT. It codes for CASSYSGRQGKSEAFF.

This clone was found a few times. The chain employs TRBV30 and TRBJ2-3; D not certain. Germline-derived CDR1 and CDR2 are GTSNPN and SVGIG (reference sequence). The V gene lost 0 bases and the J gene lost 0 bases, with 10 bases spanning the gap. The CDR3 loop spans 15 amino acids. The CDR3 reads CAWSVGATSTDTQYF. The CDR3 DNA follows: TGTGCCTGGAGTGTAGGAGCTACTAGCACAGATACGCAGTATTTT.

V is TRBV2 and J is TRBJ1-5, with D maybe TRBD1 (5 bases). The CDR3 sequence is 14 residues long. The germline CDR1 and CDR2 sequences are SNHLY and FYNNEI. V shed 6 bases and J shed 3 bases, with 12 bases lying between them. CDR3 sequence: CASSSDSINQPQHF. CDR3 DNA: TGTGCCAGCAGCTCTGACAGCATCAATCAGCCCCAGCATTTT.

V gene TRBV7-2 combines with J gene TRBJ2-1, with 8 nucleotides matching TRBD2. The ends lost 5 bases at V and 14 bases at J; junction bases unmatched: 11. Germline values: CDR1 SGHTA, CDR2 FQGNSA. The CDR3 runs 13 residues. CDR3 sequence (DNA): TGTGCCAGCAGCCAAGCGGTTCGGGGGGGTGAGTTCTTC. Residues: CASSQAVRGGEFF.

As DNA, the CDR3 is TGTGCCAGCAGACGGGAAACGGGACAGATCTCCTACGAGCAGTACTTC. It specifies CASRRETGQISYEQYF. This chain uses TRBV5-6 with TRBJ2-7, with TRBD1 identical over 7 bases. This CDR3 is built from 16 residues. In germline, CDR1 is SGHDT, CDR2 YYEEEE. V was pared by 5 bases and J by 0 bases, with 11 bases of the junction left unmatched. Complete variable domain (other parts from reference TRBV5-6 and TRBJ2-7): DAGVTQSPTHLIKTRGQQVTLRCSPKSGHDTVSWYQQALGQGPQFIFQYYEEEERQRGNFPDRFSGHQFPNYSSELNVNALLLGDSALYLCASRRETGQISYEQYFGPGTRLTVT.